The sequence of this T cell receptor (beta chain) was determined in a study of T cell repertoires in cytomegalovirus infection. Turning to the study itself: Public TCR beta signatures indicated both CMV infection and matching HLA type. Whole-study results and caveats: Carriage of CMV together with the relevant HLA was identifiable through cumulative public TCR beta family frequency. Within the response measured ex vivo, HLA-C-restricted CMV-specific TCR beta clonotypes were dominant.

This clonotype was recorded a few times. The antigen remains undetermined. TCRdb itself ran the reads through MiXCR, one entry per CDR3 protein. In the table there are about 440,000 distinct CDR3 sequences, approximately 31% of which are singletons. The clonotype comes from a human donor in good health (CMV status not recorded). Some clones in this sample may be carry-over from other donors' samples. The sequencing input was PBMCs.

The CDR3 loop reads CASGGGAGYTF. CDR3 in DNA: TGTGCCAGCGGCGGTGGGGCTGGCTACACCTTC. The chain carries TRBV2 and TRBJ1-2; D might be TRBD1 (5 bases). The CDR3 covers 11 residues. Per germline, CDR1 SNHLY and CDR2 FYNNEI. V gave up 8 bases and J gave up 7 bases, with 11 bases separating them.